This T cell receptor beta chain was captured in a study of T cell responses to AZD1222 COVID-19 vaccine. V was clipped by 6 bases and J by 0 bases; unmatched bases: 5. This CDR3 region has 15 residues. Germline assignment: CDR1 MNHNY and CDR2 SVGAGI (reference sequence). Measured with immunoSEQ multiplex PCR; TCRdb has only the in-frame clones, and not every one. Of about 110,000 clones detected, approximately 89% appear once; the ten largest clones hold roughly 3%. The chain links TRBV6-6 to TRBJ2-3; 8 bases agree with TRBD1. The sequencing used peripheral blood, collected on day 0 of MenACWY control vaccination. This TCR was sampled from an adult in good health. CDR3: CASSTTGASTDTQYF. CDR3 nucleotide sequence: TGTGCCAGCAGCACGACAGGGGCCAGCACAGATACGCAGTATTTT.